This TCR beta chain derives from a study of PD-1 blockade in classical Hodgkin lymphoma. Time point of the sample: cycle 4 day 1 (C4D1), after about 6 weeks of nivolumab. Every single patient, without exception, relapsed after autologous stem cell transplantation, and brentuximab vedotin exposure varied. General study points: With CD4+ cells, TCR diversity rose significantly by C4D1, but not with CD8+ cells.

Sequencing used immunoSEQ multiplex PCR; TCRdb keeps in-frame clones, though not all of them. The sample yields some 90,000 clones, around 80% seen once. In its sample, this clone was seen a few times. Its antigen remains unknown. The specimen comprised peripheral blood mononuclear cells (PBMCs), sampled before the fourth cycle of nivolumab. The receptor's source is a human donor with classical Hodgkin lymphoma.

In nucleotides, the CDR3 is TGTGCCAGCAGTTATACTAGCGGGGGGGCCCCAGATACGCAGTATTTT. The encoded protein is CASSYTSGGAPDTQYF. The chain couples TRBV6-6 to TRBJ2-3, with TRBD2 matching 13 bases. The germline V gene encodes CDR1 MNHNY and CDR2 SVGAGI (reference sequence). The CDR3 spans 16 residues. V lost 3 bases to trimming and J lost 4 bases; unmatched junction nucleotides: 4.